This T cell receptor beta chain comes out of a study of CD8+ T cells in alopecia areata. Study summary: In an open-label trial, patients got 5 to 10 mg tofacitinib twice daily.

As regards this clone: What it recognizes is unknown.

Isolated RNA was reverse transcribed into cDNA used as the sequencing template. Only in-frame clones appear in the TCRdb table, and some are missing; sequencing was by immunoSEQ multiplex PCR. In the table there are 90,000 to 120,000 clones, over 80% of which are singletons. Treatment meaning: oral pan-JAK inhibitor, 5-10 mg twice daily. The CDR3 is 16 amino acids. V was trimmed by 2 bases and J by 3 bases, leaving 16 bases between them. CDR1 is SGHDN, CDR2 FVKESK, per germline. Points from the study as a whole: Between patients, shared TCR sequences were less clear than in mice. This was possibly due in part to HLA diversity in the patient population. Uncertainty remains about how baseline CD8+ expansion links to response, with one nonresponder. Numerous clones, expanded in lesions, remained in scalp and blood during tofacitinib.

Sample: CD8+ T cells sorted from blood, taken at week 24, from a patient treated with tofacitinib. The receptor was isolated from a human donor with alopecia areata. The chain has TRBV14 and TRBJ1-2, with D unresolved. As DNA, the CDR3 is TGTGCCAGCAGCCAAATCGCCCGAAGGGCAGACTATGGCTACACCTTC. The encoded protein is CASSQIARRADYGYTF. Variable domain in full (rest from reference TRBV14 and TRBJ1-2): EAGVTQFPSHSVIEKGQTVTLRCDPISGHDNLYWYRRVMGKEIKFLLHFVKESKQDESGMPNNRFLAERTGGTYSTLKVQPAELEDSGVYFCASSQIARRADYGYTFGSGTRLTVV.